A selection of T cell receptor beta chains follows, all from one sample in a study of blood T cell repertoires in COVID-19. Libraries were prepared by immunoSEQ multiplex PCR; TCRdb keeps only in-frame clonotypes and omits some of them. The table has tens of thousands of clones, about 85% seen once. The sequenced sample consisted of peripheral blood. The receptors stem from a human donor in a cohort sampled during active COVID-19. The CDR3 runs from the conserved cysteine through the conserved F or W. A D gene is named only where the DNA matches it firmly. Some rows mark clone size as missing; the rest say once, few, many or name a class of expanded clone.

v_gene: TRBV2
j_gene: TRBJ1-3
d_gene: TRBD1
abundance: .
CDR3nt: TGTGCCAGTTCGGACAGGGGCTCGGAAAACACCATATATTTT
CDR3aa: CASSDRGSENTIYF

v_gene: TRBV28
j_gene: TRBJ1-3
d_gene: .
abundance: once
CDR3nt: TGTGCCAGCAGGCTGGGGCGGATCTCTGGAAACACCATATATTTT
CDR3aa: CASRLGRISGNTIYF

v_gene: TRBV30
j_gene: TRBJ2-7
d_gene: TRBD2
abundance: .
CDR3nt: TGTGCCTGGAGTGTACGGGCTAGCGGGAGGGCCAAGCAGTACTTC
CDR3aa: CAWSVRASGRAKQYF

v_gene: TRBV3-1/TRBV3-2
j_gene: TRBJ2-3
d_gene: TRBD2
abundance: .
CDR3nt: TGTGCCAGCAACGGGCTTGGACTAGCGGGGGCAGATACGCAGTATTTT
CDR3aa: CASNGLGLAGADTQYF

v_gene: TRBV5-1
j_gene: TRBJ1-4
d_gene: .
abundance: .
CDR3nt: TGCGCCAGCAGCTTCGGGACTCGTAATGAAAAACTGTTTTTT
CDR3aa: CASSFGTRNEKLFF

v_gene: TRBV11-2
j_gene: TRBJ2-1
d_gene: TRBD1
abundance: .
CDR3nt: TGTGCCAGCAGCCAACAGGGGGCGCAAGGTGAGCAGTTCTTC
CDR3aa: CASSQQGAQGEQFF

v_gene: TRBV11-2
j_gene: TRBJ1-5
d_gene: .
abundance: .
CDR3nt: TGTGCCAGCAGCTTAGGGCCAGGGGTCCAGCCCCAGCATTTT
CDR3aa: CASSLGPGVQPQHF

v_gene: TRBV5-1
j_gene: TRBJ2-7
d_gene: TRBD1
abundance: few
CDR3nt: TGCGCCAGCAGCCTGACAGGGCTGGGGGAGCAGTACTTC
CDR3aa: CASSLTGLGEQYF

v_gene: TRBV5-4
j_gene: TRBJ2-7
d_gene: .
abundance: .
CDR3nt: TGTGCCAGCAGCTCCTCAGGGAACTACGAGCAGTACTTC
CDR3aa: CASSSSGNYEQYF

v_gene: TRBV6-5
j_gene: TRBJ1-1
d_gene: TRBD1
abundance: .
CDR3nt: TGTGCCAGCAGTAGGACAGGGTTGAACACTGAAGCTTTCTTT
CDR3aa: CASSRTGLNTEAFF

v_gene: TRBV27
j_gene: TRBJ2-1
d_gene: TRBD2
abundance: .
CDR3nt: TGTGCCAGCAGGGCTAGCGGGGGAATTTCCTACAATGAGCAGTTCTTC
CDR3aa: CASRASGGISYNEQFF

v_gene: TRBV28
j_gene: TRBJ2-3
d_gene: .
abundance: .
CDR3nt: TGTGCCAGCAGCGCGTATTGGTCCAGCGGAGATCTCACAGATACGCAGTATTTT
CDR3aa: CASSAYWSSGDLTDTQYF

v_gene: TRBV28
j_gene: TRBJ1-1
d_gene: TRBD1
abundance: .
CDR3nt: TGTGCCAGCAGTCACCACGACAGGGGTTCGTTCGAAGCTTTCTTT
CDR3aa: CASSHHDRGSFEAFF

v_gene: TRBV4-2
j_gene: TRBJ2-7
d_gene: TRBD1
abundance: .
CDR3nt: TGTGCCAGCAGCCAATCATTTTCTGCGGGACAGGGGGACGAGCAGTACTTC
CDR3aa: CASSQSFSAGQGDEQYF

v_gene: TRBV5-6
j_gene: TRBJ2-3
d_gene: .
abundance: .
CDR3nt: TGTGCCAGCAGCCATCCCTGGGGGCTTGACGATACGCAGTATTTT
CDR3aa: CASSHPWGLDDTQYF

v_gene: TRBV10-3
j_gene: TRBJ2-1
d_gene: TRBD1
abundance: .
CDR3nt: TGTGCCATCAGGTCCGGGACAGCCACGAACAATGAGCAGTTCTTC
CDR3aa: CAIRSGTATNNEQFF

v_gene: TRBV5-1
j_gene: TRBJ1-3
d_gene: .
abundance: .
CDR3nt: TGCGCCAGCAGCTTGGAACCCGGACAAGGGATGGCTGGAAACACCATATATTTT
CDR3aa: CASSLEPGQGMAGNTIYF

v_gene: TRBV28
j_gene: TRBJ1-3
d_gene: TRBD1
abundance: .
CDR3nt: TGTGCCAGCAGAACCGGACAGGGACAAAACACCATATATTTT
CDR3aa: CASRTGQGQNTIYF

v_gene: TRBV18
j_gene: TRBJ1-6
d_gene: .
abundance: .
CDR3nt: TGTGCCAGCTCACCAGGGGGCAGTAATTCACCCCTCCACTTT
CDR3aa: CASSPGGSNSPLHF

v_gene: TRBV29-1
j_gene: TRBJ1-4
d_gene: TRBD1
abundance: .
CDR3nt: TGCAGCGTTGAAAGGACAGGGGCGTCTAATGAAAAACTGTTTTTT
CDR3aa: CSVERTGASNEKLFF

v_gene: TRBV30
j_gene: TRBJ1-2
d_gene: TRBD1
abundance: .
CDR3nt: TGTGCCTTCACAGAAGCTGGACAGGGGTGGCGAGGCTACACCTTC
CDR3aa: CAFTEAGQGWRGYTF

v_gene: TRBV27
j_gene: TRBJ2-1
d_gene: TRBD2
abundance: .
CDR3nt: TGTGCCAGCAGTAGAGCGGGACTAGCGGGAAACAATGAGCAGTTCTTC
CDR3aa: CASSRAGLAGNNEQFF

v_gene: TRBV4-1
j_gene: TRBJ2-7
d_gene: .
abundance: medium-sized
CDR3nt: TGCGCCAGCAGCTACGTGGAGGGCACTGGCGAGCAGTACTTC
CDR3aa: CASSYVEGTGEQYF

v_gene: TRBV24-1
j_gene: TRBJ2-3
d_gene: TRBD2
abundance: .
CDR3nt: TGTGCCACCAGTGATCCGACTAGCGGTAGCACAGATACGCAGTATTTT
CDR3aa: CATSDPTSGSTDTQYF

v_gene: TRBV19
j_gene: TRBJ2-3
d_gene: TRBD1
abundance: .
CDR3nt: TGTGCCAGTACCAAGCGGGGCTGGACAGGGGCTGGGATAGCAGATACGCAGTATTTT
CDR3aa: CASTKRGWTGAGIADTQYF

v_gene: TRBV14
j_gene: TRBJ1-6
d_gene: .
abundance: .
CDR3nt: TGTGCCAGCAGCCAAGCCGTGGCCGGGGGGCCCCTCCACTTT
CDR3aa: CASSQAVAGGPLHF

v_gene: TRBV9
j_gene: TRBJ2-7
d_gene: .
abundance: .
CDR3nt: TGTGCCAGCAGCGTAGATCCGGGGGGCACCTACGAGCAGTACTTC
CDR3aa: CASSVDPGGTYEQYF

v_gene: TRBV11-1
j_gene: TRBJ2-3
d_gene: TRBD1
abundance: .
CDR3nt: TGTGCCAGCAGCTACACAGGGGTTGGGGAGACAGATACGCAGTATTTT
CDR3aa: CASSYTGVGETDTQYF

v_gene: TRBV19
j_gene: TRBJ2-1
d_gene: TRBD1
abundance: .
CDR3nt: TGTGCCAGTAGTACCCCGGGACAGGGGGCTAATGAGCAGTTCTTC
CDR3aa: CASSTPGQGANEQFF

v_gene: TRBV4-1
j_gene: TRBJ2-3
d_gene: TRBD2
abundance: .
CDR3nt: TGCGCCAGCAGCCAAGAGATGGCGGGGGGCACAGATACGCAGTATTTT
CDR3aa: CASSQEMAGGTDTQYF

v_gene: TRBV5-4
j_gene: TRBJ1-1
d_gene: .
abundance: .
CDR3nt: TGTGCCAGCAGCCAACAGGGAACTGAAGCTTTCTTT
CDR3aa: CASSQQGTEAFF

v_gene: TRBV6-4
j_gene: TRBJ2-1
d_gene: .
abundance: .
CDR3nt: TGTGCCAGCTCCGAGCGGGCGAACAATGAGCAGTTCTTC
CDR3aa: CASSERANNEQFF

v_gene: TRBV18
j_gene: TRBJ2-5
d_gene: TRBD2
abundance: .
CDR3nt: TGTGCCAGCTCACCGGCGGGAGTAGTTCGGGAGACCCAGTACTTC
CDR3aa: CASSPAGVVRETQYF

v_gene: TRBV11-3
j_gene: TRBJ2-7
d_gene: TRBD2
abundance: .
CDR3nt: TGTGCCAGCAGCTTAGCTAGCGGGTCTTCCTACGAGCAGTACTTC
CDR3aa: CASSLASGSSYEQYF

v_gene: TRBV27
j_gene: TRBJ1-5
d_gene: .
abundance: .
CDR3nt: TGTGCCAGCAGTTTGAGGGCCAGACCAAATCAGCCCCAGCATTTT
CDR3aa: CASSLRARPNQPQHF

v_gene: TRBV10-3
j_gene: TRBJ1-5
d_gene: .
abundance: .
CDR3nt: TGTGCCATCAGTGAACGGGGGCCCCAGCATTTT
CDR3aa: CAISERGPQHF

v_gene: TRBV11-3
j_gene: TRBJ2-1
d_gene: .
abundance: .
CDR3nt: TGTGCCAGCAGCTTACGGTCAAGTGAGCAGTTCTTC
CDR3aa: CASSLRSSEQFF

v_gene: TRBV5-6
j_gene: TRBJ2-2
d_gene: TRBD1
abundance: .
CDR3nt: TGTGCCAGCAGCGGGTGGGGACAGGGTGCGAACACCGGGGAGCTGTTTTTT
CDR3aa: CASSGWGQGANTGELFF

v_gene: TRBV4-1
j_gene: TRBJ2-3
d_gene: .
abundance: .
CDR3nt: TGCGCCAGCAGCCGCGTGACTAGTTTCGGGCGAGATACGCAGTATTTT
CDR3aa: CASSRVTSFGRDTQYF

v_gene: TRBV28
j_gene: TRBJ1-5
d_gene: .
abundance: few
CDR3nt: TGTGCCAGCAGTTTTGGCAGGTCAAATCAGCCCCAGCATTTT
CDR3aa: CASSFGRSNQPQHF

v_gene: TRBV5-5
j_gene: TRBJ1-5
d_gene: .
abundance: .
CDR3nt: TGTGCCAGCAGCTTGTCAGTCCTGGGGGCCGCATCGTATAGCAATCAGCCCCAGCATTTT
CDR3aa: CASSLSVLGAASYSNQPQHF

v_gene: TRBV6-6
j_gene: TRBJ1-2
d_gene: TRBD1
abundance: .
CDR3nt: TGTGCCACCTCCCCCCGGACAGGGTTGGAGGATGGCTACACCTTC
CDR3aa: CATSPRTGLEDGYTF

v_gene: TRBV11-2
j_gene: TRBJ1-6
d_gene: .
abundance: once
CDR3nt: TGTGCCAGCAGCTTACAGGGCCAGAATTCACCCCTCCACTTT
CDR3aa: CASSLQGQNSPLHF

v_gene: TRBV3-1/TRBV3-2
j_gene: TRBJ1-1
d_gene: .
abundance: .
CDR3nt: TGTGCCAGCAGCCCCGACAGGCTTGAAGCTTTCTTT
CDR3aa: CASSPDRLEAFF

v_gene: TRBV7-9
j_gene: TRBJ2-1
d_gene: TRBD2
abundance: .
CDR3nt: TGTGCCAGCAGCTTAGCGAGCGGGGGCGATGAGCAGTTCTTC
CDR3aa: CASSLASGGDEQFF

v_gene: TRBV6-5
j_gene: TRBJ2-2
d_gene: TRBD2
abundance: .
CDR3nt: TGTGCCAGCAGCGGGCGGCGGGAGTCGAGGGAGCTGTTTTTT
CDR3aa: CASSGRRESRELFF

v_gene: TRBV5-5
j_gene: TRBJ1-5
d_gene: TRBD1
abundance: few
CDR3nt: TGTGCCAGCAGCTTGGAAAGACAGGGAAGTCAGCCCCAGCATTTT
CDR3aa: CASSLERQGSQPQHF

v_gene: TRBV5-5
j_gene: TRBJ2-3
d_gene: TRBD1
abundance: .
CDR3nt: TGTGCCAGCAGCTTTCTCCCCGGCACAGGGGTTCTAGATACGCAGTATTTT
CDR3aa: CASSFLPGTGVLDTQYF

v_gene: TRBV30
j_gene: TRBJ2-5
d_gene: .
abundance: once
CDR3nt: TGTGCCTGGAGTGTCTCTTGGGGGGGCAGGGAGACCCAGTACTTC
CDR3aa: CAWSVSWGGRETQYF

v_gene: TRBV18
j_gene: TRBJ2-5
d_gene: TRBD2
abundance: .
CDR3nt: TGTGCCAGCTCTCGCGGGACTAGCGGGAGGGGACAAGAGACCCAGTACTTC
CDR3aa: CASSRGTSGRGQETQYF

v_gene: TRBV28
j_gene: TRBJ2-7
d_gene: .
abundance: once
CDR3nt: TGTGCCAGCACCATCAGTATCGGAGCCTACGAGCAGTACTTC
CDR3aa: CASTISIGAYEQYF

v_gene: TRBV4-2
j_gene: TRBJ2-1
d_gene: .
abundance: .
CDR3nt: TGTGCCAGCAGCCAAGATCCCTCTTATGCGGCGGGGAGCCCTTACAATGAGCAGTTCTTC
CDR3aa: CASSQDPSYAAGSPYNEQFF

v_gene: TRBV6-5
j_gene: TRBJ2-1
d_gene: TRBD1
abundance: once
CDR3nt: TGTGCCAGCAAGATCGACAGGGTGTATAATGAGCAGTTCTTC
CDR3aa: CASKIDRVYNEQFF

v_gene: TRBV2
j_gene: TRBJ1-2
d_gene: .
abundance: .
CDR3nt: TGTGCCAGGAATGGACGGCTGGAGGGAGGCTACACCTTC
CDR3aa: CARNGRLEGGYTF

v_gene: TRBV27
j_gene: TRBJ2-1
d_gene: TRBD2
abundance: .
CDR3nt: TGTGCCAGCAGAGCACGGACCGGGACTAGCGGGATCGCGTCCTACAATGAGCAGTTCTTC
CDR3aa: CASRARTGTSGIASYNEQFF

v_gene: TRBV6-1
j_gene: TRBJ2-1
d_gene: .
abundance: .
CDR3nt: TGTGCCAGCAGTGAATTCGGCGGATACAATGAGCAGTTCTTC
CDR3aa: CASSEFGGYNEQFF

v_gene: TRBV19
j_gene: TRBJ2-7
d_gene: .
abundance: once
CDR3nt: TGTGCCAGTAGTTTACAGGTAGTAACGGGTTACGAGCAGTACTTC
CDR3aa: CASSLQVVTGYEQYF

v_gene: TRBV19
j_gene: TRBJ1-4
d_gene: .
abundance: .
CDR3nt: TGTGCCAGTAGTATCCGGGGAGCTAATGAAAAACTGTTTTTT
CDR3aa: CASSIRGANEKLFF

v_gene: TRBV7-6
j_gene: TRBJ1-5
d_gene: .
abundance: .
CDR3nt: TGTGCCAGCAGCTTAGCCGAAGGGGCTGGCCAGCCCCAGCATTTT
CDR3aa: CASSLAEGAGQPQHF

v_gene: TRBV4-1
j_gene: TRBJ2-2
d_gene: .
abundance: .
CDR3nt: TGCGCCAGCAGCCAAGCCAGGGTTACCGGGGAGCTGTTTTTT
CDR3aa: CASSQARVTGELFF